A single sample is the source of the 16 T cell receptor beta chains below, sequenced in a study of cytomegalovirus exposure and HLA in healthy donors. Use of 60 Vbeta and 13 Jbeta primers characterized the PCR. Only in-frame clones appear in the TCRdb table, and some are missing; sequencing was by immunoSEQ multiplex PCR. The sample carries under 300,000 clones, about 90% recorded once. Material: PBMCs. The receptors derive from a girl aged 2 to 10 in good health and CMV-seronegative.

The rearrangement links TRBV10-2 to TRBJ2-7, with 7 bases lining up with TRBD2. CDR1 is WSHSY, CDR2 SAAADI, per germline. The CDR3 consists of 17 residues. The trim removed 7 bases at V and 6 bases at J, leaving 21 bases unmatched. The CDR3 sequence: CASTPREGGRGRGEQYF. As DNA, the CDR3 is TGCGCCAGCACCCCGAGGGAGGGAGGCCGGGGCCGGGGCGAGCAGTACTTC.

This chain links TRBV11-2 with TRBJ2-7, with 9 bases lining up with TRBD1. Germline V CDR1 and CDR2: SGHAT, FQNNGV. This CDR3 contains 13 residues. J lost 1 base, V lost 10 bases, and 5 bases had no gene match. The CDR3 spells CATGTGMSYEQYF. CDR3 sequence (DNA): TGTGCCACCGGGACAGGGATGTCCTACGAGCAGTACTTC.

This clone turned up a few times. V is TRBV4-1 and J is TRBJ2-7; the D gene is possibly TRBD1 (7 bases). Trimming cost V 0 bases and J 4 bases, with 22 bases left between them. Germline V CDR1 and CDR2: MGHRA, YSYEKL. The length of the CDR3 is 18 residues. In DNA form, the CDR3 reads TGCGCCAGCAGCCAAGAACGTCTAGGGGTACAGGGGAGGTACGAGCAGTACTTC. Protein product: CASSQERLGVQGRYEQYF.

About this clone itself: Additional DNA sequences in this sample encode the identical CDR3. This chain links TRBV5-1 with TRBJ1-5; 7 bases map to TRBD1. Germline CDR1 SGHRS, CDR2 YFSETQ. Trimming took 0 bases from V and 1 from J; bases not matched to a gene: 1. The CDR3 spans 15 residues. CDR3 bases: TGCGCCAGCAGCTTGGGACAGGGAAGCAATCAGCCCCAGCATTTT. As protein: CASSLGQGSNQPQHF.

The CDR3 coding sequence is TGTGCCAGCACTCTCGACAGGGTGAATTCACCCCTCCACTTT. Translating gives CASTLDRVNSPLHF. V usage is TRBV2 and J usage is TRBJ1-6; TRBD1 matches 7 bases. Germline CDR1 reads SNHLY; CDR2 reads FYNNEI. The CDR3 sequence is 14 residues long. The junction had 7 bases not matched to a gene; V was cut back by 7 bases and J by 7 bases.

V gene TRBV30 combines with J gene TRBJ2-3; TRBD2 is a possible D gene (5 bases). The CDR3 loop spans 14 amino acids. CDR1 is GTSNPN and CDR2 is SVGIG in the germline V gene (reference sequence). The germline V and J ends were trimmed by 1 base and 3 bases, with 11 bases remaining between them. The CDR3 DNA reads as TGTGCCTGGAGTGCGGGGTTGGGGACAGATACGCAGTATTTT. Protein product: CAWSAGLGTDTQYF.

J is TRBJ1-6 and V is TRBV11-2, with D unclear. The CDR3 consists of 14 residues. The germline CDR1 and CDR2 sequences are SGHAT and FQNNGV. The V end was cut by 4 bases, the J end by 9 bases, with 13 bases between. CDR3 in amino acids: CASSSSEGGSPLHF. CDR3 DNA: TGTGCCAGCAGCTCGAGCGAAGGAGGTTCACCCCTCCACTTT.

The chain links TRBV5-1 to TRBJ2-5, with a weak D call TRBD2 (6 bases). The CDR3 is 15 residues long. Germline CDR1 reads SGHRS; CDR2 reads YFSETQ. V lost 3 bases, J lost 2 bases, and 14 bases lay in between. The CDR3 DNA follows: TGCGCCAGCAGCTGGAATCGCGGGGTTCAAGAGACCCAGTACTTC. This translates into CASSWNRGVQETQYF.

The CDR3 region is CASQANGYTF. The CDR3 DNA is TGTGCCAGCCAGGCGAATGGCTACACCTTC. The rearrangement links TRBV7-9 to TRBJ1-2; D remains unclear. The CDR3 runs to 10 residues. Trimming removed 8 bases at V and 6 bases at J, with 7 bases between. Germline V gives CDR1 SEHNR, CDR2 FQNEAQ (reference sequence).

A note on this clone: Different DNA sequences within this sample yield the same CDR3. The V and J genes are TRBV10-2 and TRBJ1-6; no clear D. Deletions cut 5 bases from V and 3 bases from J, with 14 bases between. Germline loops: CDR1 WSHSY, CDR2 SAAADI. The CDR3 has 16 residues. The CDR3 reads CASSPDRLSYNSPLHF. The CDR3 region has the DNA TGCGCCAGCAGTCCCGACCGACTCAGCTATAATTCACCCCTCCACTTT.

V usage is TRBV7-9 and J usage is TRBJ2-1, with a possible D match to TRBD2 (5 bases). Germline-derived CDR1 and CDR2 are SEHNR and FQNEAQ (reference sequence). CDR3 length: 17 residues. V was pared by 1 base and J by 8 bases, with 21 bases between. CDR3 DNA sequence: TGTGCCAGCAGCTTAGTAGGACTCGTCGCGCCCCATTATGAGCAGTTCTTC. Residues: CASSLVGLVAPHYEQFF.

The chain's CDR3 is CSVVEGGGYTF. DNA for the CDR3: TGCAGCGTCGTCGAAGGGGGCGGCTACACCTTC. The V gene is TRBV29-1, the J gene TRBJ1-2; 7 nucleotides agree with TRBD1. V lost 6 bases, J lost 8 bases, and 6 bases stayed unmatched. The CDR3 runs to 11 residues. The germline gives CDR1 SQVTM, CDR2 ANQGSEA.

The chain joins TRBV18 to TRBJ2-1, with TRBD2 as a possible D gene (6 bases). Germline V gene data show CDR1 as KGHSH and CDR2 as LQKENI. The CDR3 spans 16 residues. The V end lost 3 bases, the J end lost 4 bases, and 16 bases lay between the germline ends. The CDR3 DNA is TGTGCCAGCTCACCTCAGGCGCGTGGGACTTACAATGAGCAGTTCTTC. Residues: CASSPQARGTYNEQFF.

This clone has just one count. The J gene is TRBJ1-2, the V gene TRBV4-1, with a weak D call TRBD1 (6 bases). The germline gives CDR1 MGHRA, CDR2 YSYEKL. Trimming took 2 bases from V and 0 from J, leaving 22 bases between them. The CDR3 spans 19 residues. CDR3 sequence (DNA): TGCGCCAGCAGCCAACGTTGGGGGGGCGGGGGACTAGCTAACTATGGCTACACCTTC. Its protein is CASSQRWGGGGLANYGYTF.

The rearrangement links TRBV27 to TRBJ1-5; D is possibly TRBD1 (5 bases). V was pared by 4 bases and J by 4 bases, with 11 bases between. The CDR3 spans 14 residues. Germline V gene sequence: CDR1 MNHEY, CDR2 SMNVEV (reference sequence). CDR3 bases: TGTGCCAGCAGTTCCCTTGGGGCAAATCAGCCCCAGCATTTT. It encodes CASSSLGANQPQHF.

This sequence joins TRBV5-4 and TRBJ2-1, with D perhaps TRBD2 (5 bases). The V gene's germline CDR1 is SGHNT and CDR2 YYREEE (reference sequence). Trimming stripped 1 base from V and 12 bases from J, with 14 bases between. The CDR3 has 13 amino acids. The CDR3 here is CASSLLMGVGQFF. Here the CDR3 DNA reads TGTGCCAGCAGCTTGCTGATGGGAGTGGGGCAGTTCTTC.